The sequence of this TCR beta chain was determined in a study of cytomegalovirus exposure and HLA in healthy donors. The length of the CDR3 is 19 residues. With V trimmed by 2 bases and J by 2 bases, 12 bases remained unmatched. Germline V gives CDR1 SGHTA, CDR2 FQGNSA. Broader study findings: Clonal expansion, a later analysis showed, was greater in HLA-associated TCR beta chains than in equally common others.

In regard to this clone: Its antigen is undetermined.

Researchers ran the PCR with 60 Vbeta and 13 Jbeta primers. TCRdb's copy holds only in-frame clones and misses some; the assay was immunoSEQ multiplex PCR. The repertoire has fewer than 250,000 clones, approximately 86% of them found once; the top ten carry 1.5% to 2%. The TCR comes from a young woman in good health and CMV-seronegative. The sample consisted of PBMCs. J is TRBJ1-4 and V is TRBV7-2; 9 bases align to TRBD1. The CDR3 DNA reads TGTGCCAGCAGCTTATCCCCTGGACAGGGGTCGAGGACTAATGAAAAACTGTTTTTT. It yields the protein CASSLSPGQGSRTNEKLFF.